The T cell receptor (beta chain) described here comes from a study of T cell changes during pregnancy in multiple sclerosis. Germline CDR1 SNHLY, CDR2 FYNNEI. V shed 4 bases and J shed 1 base, with 23 bases lying between them. CDR3 length: 19 residues. The data were produced by immunoSEQ multiplex PCR, yet TCRdb's version contains in-frame clones alone and is incomplete. The sample holds around 71,000 clones, more than 90% seen once. The chain couples TRBV2 to TRBJ2-4; tentative D call: TRBD2 (6 bases). The source was peripheral blood, collected in the third trimester of pregnancy. This TCR derives from a female donor with multiple sclerosis, enrolled in a pregnancy study. The CDR3 is CASSGPRLERGAAKNIQYF. For the CDR3, the DNA is TGTGCCAGCAGTGGACCCCGACTAGAGAGAGGGGCCGCCAAAAACATTCAGTACTTC.